Below, 27 T cell receptor beta chains from the same sample are listed, as sequenced in a study of neurological immune-mediated disorders. Each CDR3 protein gets one entry after TCRdb re-called the 5' RACE reads with MiXCR. This sample has tens of thousands of distinct CDR3 sequences, with around 5.1% found just once. The sequenced sample consisted of PBMCs. These TCRs come from a human donor with multiple sclerosis. The donor label of this sample is uncertain.

This clonotype was observed many times. This chain joins TRBV5-1 and TRBJ1-2; a weak D match, TRBD1 (5 bases). V was shortened by 4 bases and J by 1 base, with 17 bases between the two germline ends. The CDR3 extends over 16 amino acids. Germline V gives CDR1 SGHRS, CDR2 YFSETQ. The DNA for the CDR3 is TGCGCCAGCAGCAGACAAGGGACGGAGATTAACTATGGCTACACCTTC. It specifies CASSRQGTEINYGYTF.

This clonotype was picked up many times. The chain is built from TRBV7-9 and TRBJ2-3; either TRBD1 or TRBD2 may supply D (5 bases each). Germline V gene data show CDR1 as SEHNR and CDR2 as FQNEAQ (reference sequence). The V end lost 5 bases, the J end lost 2 bases, and 14 bases lay between the germline ends. The CDR3 length is 15 residues. CDR3 protein: CASSPALGTTDTQYF. CDR3 coding DNA: TGTGCCAGCAGCCCCGCGTTAGGGACCACAGATACGCAGTATTTT.

In this sample, this clonotype turned up many times. The chain employs TRBV3-1 and TRBJ2-4; no firm D call. The V and J ends lost 0 bases and 0 bases respectively, with 6 bases between them. The CDR3 is 15 amino acids. CDR1 is LGHDT, CDR2 YNNKEL, per germline (reference sequence). CDR3 sequence: CASSQDTLAKNIQYF. The CDR3 DNA sequence: TGTGCCAGCAGCCAAGACACCCTAGCCAAAAACATTCAGTACTTC.

Many counts were recorded for this clonotype. The chain is built from TRBV9 and TRBJ2-4; perhaps D is TRBD1 or TRBD2 (5 bases each). Deletions cut 0 bases from V and 0 bases from J, with 16 bases between. CDR1 and CDR2 (germline): SGDLS, YYNGEE. The CDR3 consists of 18 residues. CDR3 sequence reads: CASSVGPPGPLAKNIQYF. CDR3 bases: TGTGCCAGCAGCGTAGGCCCCCCGGGACCTCTAGCCAAAAACATTCAGTACTTC.

V usage is TRBV11-2 and J usage is TRBJ1-1; 11 nucleotides line up with TRBD1. The V segment lost 5 bases and the J segment 4 bases; nucleotides outside the gene matches: 3. Germline V gene lookup returns CDR1 SGHAT and CDR2 FQNNGV. CDR3 length: 14 amino acids. CDR3 in amino acids: CASSGQGAITEAFF. Here the CDR3 DNA reads TGTGCCAGCAGCGGACAGGGGGCGATCACTGAAGCTTTCTTT.

There are many counts of this clonotype. As DNA, the CDR3 is TGCGCCAGCAGCTTGGATGGGGGACAGCCCCAGCATTTT. It translates to CASSLDGGQPQHF. The chain uses TRBV5-1 and TRBJ1-5; weak D call: TRBD1 (5 bases). CDR1 and CDR2 (germline): SGHRS, YFSETQ. The CDR3 sequence is 13 residues long. Trimming cost V 0 bases and J 7 bases, with 8 bases left between them.

The sample holds a few counts of this clonotype. A much more abundant neighbour one base away suggests this may be a read error. This chain links TRBV4-1 with TRBJ1-6; a possible D gene is TRBD1 (5 bases). V lost 1 base, J lost 10 bases, and 14 bases lay in between. The CDR3 extends over 15 amino acids. Germline CDR1 MGHRA, CDR2 YSYEKL. CDR3 sequence: CASSQVSTEGSPLHF. CDR3 sequence (DNA): TGCGCCAGCAGCCAAGTTAGTACAGAGGGGTCACCCCTCCACTTT.

This clonotype was observed at least ten times. V is TRBV20-1 and J is TRBJ1-5; perhaps TRBD1 as D (5 bases). V was shortened by 1 base and J by 0 bases, with 10 bases between the two germline ends. CDR3 length equals 15 residues. Germline V lookup: CDR1 DFQATT, CDR2 SNEGSKA (reference sequence). CDR3 sequence reads: CSARVMGGSNQPQHF. The CDR3 DNA reads as TGCAGTGCTAGAGTCATGGGGGGTAGCAATCAGCCCCAGCATTTT.

This clonotype was recorded at least ten times. The rearrangement uses TRBV27 and TRBJ1-1, with 7 nucleotides matching TRBD1. The germline CDR1 and CDR2 sequences are MNHEY and SMNVEV (reference sequence). The junction had 9 bases not matched to a gene; V was cut back by 8 bases and J by 3 bases. The CDR3 has 14 amino acids. CDR3 loop: CASGKGTAHTEAFF. CDR3 nucleotides: TGTGCCAGCGGAAAGGGGACAGCCCACACTGAAGCTTTCTTT.

This clonotype was observed many times. The chain recombines TRBV4-1 with TRBJ2-1; 14 bases align to TRBD2. After removal of 4 bases from V and 9 bases from J, the junction contained 11 bases not matched to a gene. The germline CDR1 and CDR2 sequences are MGHRA and YSYEKL. The CDR3 is 17 amino acids. The CDR3: CASSLGLAGGKGGEQFF. The CDR3 bases are TGCGCCAGCAGCCTCGGACTAGCGGGGGGCAAGGGAGGTGAGCAGTTCTTC.

The chain carries TRBV5-1 and TRBJ2-1; D may be TRBD1 (6 bases). The germline V and J ends were trimmed by 5 bases and 3 bases, with 12 bases remaining between them. Germline CDR1 SGHRS, CDR2 YFSETQ. The CDR3 has 14 amino acids. CDR3 loop: CASSKGELYNEQFF. CDR3 in DNA: TGCGCCAGCAGTAAGGGGGAACTCTACAATGAGCAGTTCTTC.

This clonotype was detected many times. The rearrangement uses TRBV7-9 and TRBJ2-3; D is unresolved. V lost 4 bases and J lost 7, with 12 bases in between. Germline CDR1 reads SEHNR; CDR2 reads FQNEAQ (reference sequence). CDR3 length: 13 residues. The CDR3 region has the DNA TGTGCCAGCAGCTCTACCGAGACCCATACGCAGTATTTT. Protein: CASSSTETHTQYF.

This clonotype was seen many times. The chain recombines TRBV7-2 with TRBJ2-7; no firm D call. The CDR3 totals 13 residues. From germline, CDR1 is SGHTA and CDR2 FQGNSA. V was cut by 1 base and J by 5 bases, with 9 bases left in between. This CDR3 reads CASSLVAGNEQYF. CDR3 nucleotides: TGTGCCAGCAGCTTAGTCGCAGGAAACGAGCAGTACTTC.

This clonotype showed up just a few times. The rearrangement links TRBV5-1 to TRBJ2-6, with D possibly being TRBD1 (6 bases). The ends were cut back, 0 bases at V and 4 bases at J, with 8 bases in the middle. The CDR3 is made up of 15 amino acids. Per the germline V gene, CDR1 is SGHRS and CDR2 is YFSETQ. CDR3 nucleotides: TGCGCCAGCAGCTTGGATGGACAGGGGGCCAACGTCCTGACTTTC. This codes for CASSLDGQGANVLTF.

This clonotype was detected many times. The chain's CDR3 is CASRTQGSTEAFF. As DNA, the CDR3 is TGTGCCAGCAGAACACAGGGGTCCACTGAAGCTTTCTTT. V usage is TRBV27 and J usage is TRBJ1-1; 7 nucleotides line up with TRBD1. Germline V lookup: CDR1 MNHEY, CDR2 SMNVEV (reference sequence). V gave up 6 bases and J gave up 4 bases; unmatched junction bases: 5. This CDR3 has 13 residues.

Many counts were recorded for this clonotype. The chain recombines TRBV6-5 with TRBJ2-5; no definite D call. Trimming removed 2 bases from V and 2 bases from J, with 6 bases in between. CDR3 size: 13 residues. CDR1 MNHEY and CDR2 SVGAGI come from the germline V gene. The CDR3 DNA follows: TGTGCCAGCAGTTACAGAAGTCAAGAGACCCAGTACTTC. This codes for CASSYRSQETQYF.

This clonotype came up many times. This chain connects TRBV5-1 to TRBJ1-1, with 7 bases lining up with TRBD1. The V segment lost 2 bases and the J segment 5 bases; nucleotides outside the gene matches: 9. CDR1 and CDR2 from the germline V gene are SGHRS and YFSETQ. This CDR3 has 15 amino acids. CDR3 in DNA: TGCGCCAGCAGCTTCAGAGGGGGCGCAGGTACTGAAGCTTTCTTT. It yields the protein CASSFRGGAGTEAFF.

At least ten counts were recorded for this clonotype. This rearrangement joins TRBV3-1 to TRBJ1-1, with D maybe TRBD1 (5 bases). Per germline, CDR1 LGHDT and CDR2 YNNKEL (reference sequence). Trimming cost V 3 bases and J 1 base, with 9 bases left between them. CDR3 length: 14 residues. The CDR3 nucleotides read TGTGCCAGCAGCCAGCGAGGGGAGAACACTGAAGCTTTCTTT. This translates into CASSQRGENTEAFF.

This clonotype was seen ten or more times. This chain joins TRBV5-1 and TRBJ1-1; D is ambiguous. The CDR3 loop spans 15 amino acids. Trimming took off 0 bases at V and 0 bases at J, with 9 bases between the two ends. CDR1 is SGHRS and CDR2 is YFSETQ in the germline V gene. The CDR3 region is CASSLVMAVNTEAFF. Written as DNA, the CDR3 is TGCGCCAGCAGCTTGGTCATGGCGGTGAACACTGAAGCTTTCTTT. The full variable domain, in which reference TRBV5-1 and TRBJ1-1 provide the parts outside the CDR3, is KAGVTQTPRYLIKTRGQQVTLSCSPISGHRSVSWYQQTPGQGLQFLFEYFSETQRNKGNFPGRFSGRQFSNSRSEMNVSTLELGDSALYLCASSLVMAVNTEAFFGQGTRLTVV.

This clonotype was seen many times. V gene TRBV12-3 or TRBV12-4 combines with J gene TRBJ1-4; D is ambiguous. V dropped 3 bases and J dropped 0 bases, with 5 bases sitting between them. CDR3 length: 14 residues. The CDR3 loop reads CASSFGATNEKLFF. CDR3 DNA sequence: TGTGCCAGCAGTTTCGGTGCAACTAATGAAAAACTGTTTTTT.

Only a few counts were recorded for this clonotype. The chain recombines TRBV12-3 or TRBV12-4 with TRBJ1-1, with D hard to call. This CDR3 is 13 amino acids long. The V and J ends lost 3 bases and 0 bases respectively, with 5 bases between them. The CDR3, as DNA: TGTGCCAGCAGTTTCGACCTGAACACTGAAGCTTTCTTT. Translating gives CASSFDLNTEAFF.

This clonotype was observed many times. The chain couples TRBV20-1 to TRBJ1-1; D not certain. The germline CDR1 and CDR2 sequences are DFQATT and SNEGSKA (reference sequence). The V end lost 5 bases, the J end lost 2 bases, and 15 bases lay between the germline ends. CDR3 size: 14 residues. The CDR3 region has the DNA TGCAGTGCTTTTGACGGACGGGCAAACACTGAAGCTTTCTTT. Translated: CSAFDGRANTEAFF.

This clonotype was seen at least ten times. V and J are TRBV7-8 and TRBJ2-1; TRBD1 is a possible D gene (5 bases). Trimming removed 3 bases at V and 10 bases at J, with 16 bases between. CDR3 length: 14 residues. Germline V lookup: CDR1 SGHVS, CDR2 FQNEAQ. The CDR3: CASSLGIQGYEQFF. In nucleotides, the CDR3 is TGTGCCAGCAGCTTGGGAATTCAGGGATACGAGCAGTTCTTC.

This clonotype was recorded many times. The rearrangement joins TRBV5-1 to TRBJ2-1; 7 bases are a match to TRBD1. The V and J ends lost 2 bases and 4 bases, in that order; junction bases with no gene match: 9. The CDR3 is made up of 16 amino acids. Germline lookup yields CDR1 SGHRS and CDR2 YFSETQ. The CDR3 DNA reads TGCGCCAGCAGCTTTTCGACAGGGAATTCGTACAATGAGCAGTTCTTC. Residues: CASSFSTGNSYNEQFF.

This clonotype was counted ten times or more. V gene TRBV20-1 combines with J gene TRBJ2-3; D call uncertain. The CDR3 is 15 residues long. V lost 0 bases and J 2 bases, leaving 12 bases between the germline ends. Per the germline V gene, CDR1 is DFQATT and CDR2 is SNEGSKA (reference sequence). The CDR3 protein is CSAREGGFHTDTQYF. CDR3 bases: TGCAGTGCTAGAGAGGGCGGCTTCCACACAGATACGCAGTATTTT.

Ten or more counts support this clonotype. The chain employs TRBV2 and TRBJ1-3; D remains ambiguous. The germline V gene has CDR1 SNHLY and CDR2 FYNNEI. V was trimmed by 5 bases and J by 1 base, leaving 3 bases between them. The CDR3 extends over 12 amino acids. In DNA form, the CDR3 reads TGTGCCAGCAGTATGTCTGGAAACACCATATATTTT. This translates into CASSMSGNTIYF.

This clonotype was counted ten times or more. This rearrangement joins TRBV13 to TRBJ2-1; TRBD2 might be the D (5 bases). The germline V and J ends were trimmed by 5 bases and 7 bases, with 12 bases remaining between them. Germline lookup yields CDR1 PRHDT and CDR2 FYEKMQ (reference sequence). This CDR3 is built from 13 residues. Here the CDR3 DNA reads TGTGCCAGCAGCCCCACCCGAGGGAATGAGCAGTTCTTC. Translation: CASSPTRGNEQFF.